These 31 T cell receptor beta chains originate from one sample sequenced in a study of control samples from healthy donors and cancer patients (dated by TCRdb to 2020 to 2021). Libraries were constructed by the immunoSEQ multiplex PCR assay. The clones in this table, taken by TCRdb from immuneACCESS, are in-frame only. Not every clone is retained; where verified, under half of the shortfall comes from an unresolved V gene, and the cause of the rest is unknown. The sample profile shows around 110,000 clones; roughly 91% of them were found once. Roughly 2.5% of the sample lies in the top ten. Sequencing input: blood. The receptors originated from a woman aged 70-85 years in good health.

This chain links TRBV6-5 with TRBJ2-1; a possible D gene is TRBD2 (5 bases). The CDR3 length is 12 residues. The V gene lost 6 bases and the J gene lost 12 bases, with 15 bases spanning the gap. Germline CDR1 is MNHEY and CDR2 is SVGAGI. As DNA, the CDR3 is TGTGCCAGCAGCGGCCTTGGGAGAGGGCAGTTCTTC. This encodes CASSGLGRGQFF.

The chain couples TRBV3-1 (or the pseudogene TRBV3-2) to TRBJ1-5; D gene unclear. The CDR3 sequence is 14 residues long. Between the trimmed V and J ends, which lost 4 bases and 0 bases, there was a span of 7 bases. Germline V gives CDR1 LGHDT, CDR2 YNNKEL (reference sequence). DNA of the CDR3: TGTGCCAGCAGCCTGGGGAATAGCAATCAGCCCCAGCATTTT. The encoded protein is CASSLGNSNQPQHF.

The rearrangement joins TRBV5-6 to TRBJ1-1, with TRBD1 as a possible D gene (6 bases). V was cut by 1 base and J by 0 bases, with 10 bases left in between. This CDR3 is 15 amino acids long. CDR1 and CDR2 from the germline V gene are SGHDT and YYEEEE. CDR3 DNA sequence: TGTGCCAGCAGCTTGTCGGGACATCTGAACACTGAAGCTTTCTTT. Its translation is CASSLSGHLNTEAFF.

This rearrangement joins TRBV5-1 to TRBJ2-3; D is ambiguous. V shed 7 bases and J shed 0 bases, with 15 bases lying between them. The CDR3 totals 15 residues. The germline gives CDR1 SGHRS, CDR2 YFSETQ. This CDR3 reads CASVGGRTSTDTQYF. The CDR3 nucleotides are TGCGCCAGCGTTGGTGGCAGGACCAGCACAGATACGCAGTATTTT.

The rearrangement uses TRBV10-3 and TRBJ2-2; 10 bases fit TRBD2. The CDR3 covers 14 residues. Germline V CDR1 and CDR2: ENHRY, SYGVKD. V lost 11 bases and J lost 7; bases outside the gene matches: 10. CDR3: CAVLAGVPDGELFF. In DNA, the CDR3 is TGTGCCGTTCTAGCGGGGGTCCCGGACGGGGAGCTGTTTTTT.

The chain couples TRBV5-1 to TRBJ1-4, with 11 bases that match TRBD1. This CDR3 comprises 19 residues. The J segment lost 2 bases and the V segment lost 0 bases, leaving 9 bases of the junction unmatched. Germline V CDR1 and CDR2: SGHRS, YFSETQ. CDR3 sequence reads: CASSLGGQGATTTNEKLFF. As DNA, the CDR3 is TGCGCCAGCAGCTTGGGAGGACAGGGGGCTACTACGACTAATGAAAAACTGTTTTTT.

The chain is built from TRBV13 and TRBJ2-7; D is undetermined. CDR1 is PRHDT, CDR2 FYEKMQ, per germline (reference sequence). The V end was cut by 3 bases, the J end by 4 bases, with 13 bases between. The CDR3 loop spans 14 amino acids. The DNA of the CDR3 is TGTGCCAGCAGCTTTAGGGCAGGCTTATACGAGCAGTACTTC. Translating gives CASSFRAGLYEQYF.

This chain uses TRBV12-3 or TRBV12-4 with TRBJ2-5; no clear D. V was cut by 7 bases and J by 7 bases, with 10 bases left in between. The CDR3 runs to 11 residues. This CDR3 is CASNRLGTQYF. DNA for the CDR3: TGTGCCAGCAATAGGTTAGGGACCCAGTACTTC.

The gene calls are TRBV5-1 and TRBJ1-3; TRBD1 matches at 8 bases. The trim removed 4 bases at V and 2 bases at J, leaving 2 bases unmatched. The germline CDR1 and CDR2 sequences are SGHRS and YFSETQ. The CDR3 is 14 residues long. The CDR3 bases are TGCGCCAGCAGCGTGACAGGGGCTGGAAACACCATATATTTT. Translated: CASSVTGAGNTIYF.

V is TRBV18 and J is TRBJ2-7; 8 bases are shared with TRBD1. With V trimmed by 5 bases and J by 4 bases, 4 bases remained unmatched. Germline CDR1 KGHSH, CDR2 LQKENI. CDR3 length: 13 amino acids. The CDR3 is CASSGTGAYEQYF. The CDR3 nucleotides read TGTGCCAGCTCAGGGACAGGAGCGTACGAGCAGTACTTC.

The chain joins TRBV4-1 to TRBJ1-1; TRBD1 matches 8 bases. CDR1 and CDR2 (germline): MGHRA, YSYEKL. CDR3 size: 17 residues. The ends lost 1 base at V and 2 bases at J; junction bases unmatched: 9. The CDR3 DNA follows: TGCGCCAGCAGCCAAGGGGGGACAGGAAGATTAAACACTGAAGCTTTCTTT. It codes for CASSQGGTGRLNTEAFF.

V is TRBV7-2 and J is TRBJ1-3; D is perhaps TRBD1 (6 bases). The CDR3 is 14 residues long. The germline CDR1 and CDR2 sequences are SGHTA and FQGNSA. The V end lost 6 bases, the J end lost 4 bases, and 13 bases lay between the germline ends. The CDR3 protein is CASRFPGGGNTIYF. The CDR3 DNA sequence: TGTGCCAGCAGGTTTCCGGGGGGCGGAAACACCATATATTTT.

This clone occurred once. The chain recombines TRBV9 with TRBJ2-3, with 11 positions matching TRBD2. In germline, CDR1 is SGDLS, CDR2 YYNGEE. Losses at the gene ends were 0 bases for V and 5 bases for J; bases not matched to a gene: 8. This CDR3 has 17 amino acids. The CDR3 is CASSVGLAGGLVDTQYF. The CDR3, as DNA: TGTGCCAGCAGCGTAGGGTTAGCGGGGGGGCTTGTAGATACGCAGTATTTT.

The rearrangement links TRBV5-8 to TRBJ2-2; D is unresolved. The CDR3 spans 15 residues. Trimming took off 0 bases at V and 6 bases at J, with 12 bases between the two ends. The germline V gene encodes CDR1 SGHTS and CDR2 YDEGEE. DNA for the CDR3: TGTGCCAGCAGCTTGGAACAGATTACAGCCGGGGAGCTGTTTTTT. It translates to CASSLEQITAGELFF.

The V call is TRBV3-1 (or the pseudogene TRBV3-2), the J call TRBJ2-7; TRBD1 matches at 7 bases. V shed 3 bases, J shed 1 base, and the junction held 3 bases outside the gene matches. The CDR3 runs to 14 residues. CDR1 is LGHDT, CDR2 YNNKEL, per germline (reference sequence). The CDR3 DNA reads TGTGCCAGCAGCCAGAGGGGGCGGTCCTACGAGCAGTACTTC. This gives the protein CASSQRGRSYEQYF.

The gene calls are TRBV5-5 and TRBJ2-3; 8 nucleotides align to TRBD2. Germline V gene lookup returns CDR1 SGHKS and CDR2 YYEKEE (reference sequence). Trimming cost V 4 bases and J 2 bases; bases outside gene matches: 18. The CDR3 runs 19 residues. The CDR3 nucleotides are TGTGCCAGCAGCCGCCGGGGGAAGCGGGGGTCCCAACCCACAGATACGCAGTATTTT. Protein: CASSRRGKRGSQPTDTQYF.

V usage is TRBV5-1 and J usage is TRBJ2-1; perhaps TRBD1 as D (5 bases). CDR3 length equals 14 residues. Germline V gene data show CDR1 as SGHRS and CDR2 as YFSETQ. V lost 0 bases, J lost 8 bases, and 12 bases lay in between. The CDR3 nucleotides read TGCGCCAGCAGCTTGGAGGGGCAGGACGATGAGCAGTTCTTC. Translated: CASSLEGQDDEQFF.

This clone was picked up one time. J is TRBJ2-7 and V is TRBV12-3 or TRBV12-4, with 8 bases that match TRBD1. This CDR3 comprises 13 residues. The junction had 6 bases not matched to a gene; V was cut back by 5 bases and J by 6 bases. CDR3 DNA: TGTGCCAGCAGTGGGGACAGGTCTAGCGAGCAGTACTTC. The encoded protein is CASSGDRSSEQYF.

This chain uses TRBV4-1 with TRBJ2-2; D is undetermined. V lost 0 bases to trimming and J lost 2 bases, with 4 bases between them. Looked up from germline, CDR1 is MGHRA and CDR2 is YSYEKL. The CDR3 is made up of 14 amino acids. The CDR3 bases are TGCGCCAGCAGCCAAGATATCAACACCGGGGAGCTGTTTTTT. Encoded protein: CASSQDINTGELFF.

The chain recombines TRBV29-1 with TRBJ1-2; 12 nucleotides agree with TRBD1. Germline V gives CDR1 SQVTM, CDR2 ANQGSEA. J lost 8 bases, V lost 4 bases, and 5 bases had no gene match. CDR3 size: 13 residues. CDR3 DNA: TGCAGCGTTGTGGGACAGGGGGCCTGGGGCTACACCTTC. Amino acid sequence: CSVVGQGAWGYTF.

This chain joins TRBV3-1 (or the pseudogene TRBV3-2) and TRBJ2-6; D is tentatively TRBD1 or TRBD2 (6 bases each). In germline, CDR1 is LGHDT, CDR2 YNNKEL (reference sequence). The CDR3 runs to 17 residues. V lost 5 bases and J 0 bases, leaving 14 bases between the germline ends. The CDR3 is CASSGGGRLSGANVLTF. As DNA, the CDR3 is TGTGCCAGCAGCGGAGGGGGGCGGCTCTCTGGGGCCAACGTCCTGACTTTC.

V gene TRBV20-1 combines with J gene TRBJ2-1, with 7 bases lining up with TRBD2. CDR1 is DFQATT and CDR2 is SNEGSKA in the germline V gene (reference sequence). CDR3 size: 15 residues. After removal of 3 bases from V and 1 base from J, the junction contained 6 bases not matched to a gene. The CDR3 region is CSASGYGGSYNEQFF. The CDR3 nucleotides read TGCAGTGCTAGTGGTTACGGGGGGTCCTACAATGAGCAGTTCTTC.

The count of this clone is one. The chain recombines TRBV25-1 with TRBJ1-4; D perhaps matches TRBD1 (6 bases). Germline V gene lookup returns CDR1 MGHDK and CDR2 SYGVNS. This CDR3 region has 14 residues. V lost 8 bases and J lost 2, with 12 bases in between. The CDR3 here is CASGDTATNEKLFF. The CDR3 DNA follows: TGTGCCAGCGGGGACACCGCCACTAATGAAAAACTGTTTTTT. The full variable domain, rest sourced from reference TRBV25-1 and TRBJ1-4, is EADIYQTPRYLVIGTGKKITLECSQTMGHDKMYWYQQDPGMELHLIHYSYGVNSTEKGDLSSESTVSRIRTEHFPLTLESARPSHTSQYLCASGDTATNEKLFFGSGTQLSVL.

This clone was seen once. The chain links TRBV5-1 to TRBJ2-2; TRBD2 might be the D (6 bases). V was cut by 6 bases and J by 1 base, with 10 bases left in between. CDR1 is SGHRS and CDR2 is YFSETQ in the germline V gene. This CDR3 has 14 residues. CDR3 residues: CASTMGGNTGELFF. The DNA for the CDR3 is TGCGCCAGCACCATGGGGGGGAACACCGGGGAGCTGTTTTTT. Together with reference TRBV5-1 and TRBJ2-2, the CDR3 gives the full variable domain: KAGVTQTPRYLIKTRGQQVTLSCSPISGHRSVSWYQQTPGQGLQFLFEYFSETQRNKGNFPGRFSGRQFSNSRSEMNVSTLELGDSALYLCASTMGGNTGELFFGEGSRLTVL.

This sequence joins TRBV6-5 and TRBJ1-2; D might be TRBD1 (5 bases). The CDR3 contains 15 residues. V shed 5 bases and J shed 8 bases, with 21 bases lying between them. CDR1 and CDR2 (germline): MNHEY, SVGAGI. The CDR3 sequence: CASSHPPGEMMGYTF. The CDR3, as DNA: TGTGCCAGCAGTCACCCGCCGGGGGAAATGATGGGCTACACCTTC.

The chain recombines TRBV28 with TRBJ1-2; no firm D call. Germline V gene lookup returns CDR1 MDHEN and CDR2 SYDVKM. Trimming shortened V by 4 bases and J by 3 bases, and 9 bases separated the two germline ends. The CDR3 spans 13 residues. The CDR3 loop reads CASSSTVDYGYTF. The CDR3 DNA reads TGTGCCAGCAGTTCAACGGTTGACTATGGCTACACCTTC.

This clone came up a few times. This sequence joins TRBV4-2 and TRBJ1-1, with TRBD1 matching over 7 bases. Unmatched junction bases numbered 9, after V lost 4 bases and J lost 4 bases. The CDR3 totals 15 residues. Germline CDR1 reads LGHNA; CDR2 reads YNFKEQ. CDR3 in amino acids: CASSLPTGTVTEAFF. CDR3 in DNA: TGTGCCAGCAGCCTTCCGACAGGGACGGTCACTGAAGCTTTCTTT.

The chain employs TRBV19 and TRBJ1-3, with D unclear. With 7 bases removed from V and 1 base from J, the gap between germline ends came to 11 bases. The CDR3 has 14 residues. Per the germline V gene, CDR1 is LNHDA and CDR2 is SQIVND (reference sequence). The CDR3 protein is CASTSILSGNTIYF. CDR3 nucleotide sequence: TGTGCCAGTACCTCTATTCTTTCTGGAAACACCATATATTTT.

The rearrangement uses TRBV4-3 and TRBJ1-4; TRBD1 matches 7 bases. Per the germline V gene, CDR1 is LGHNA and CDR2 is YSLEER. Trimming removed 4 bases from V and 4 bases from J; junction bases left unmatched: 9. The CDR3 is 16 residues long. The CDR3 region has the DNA TGCGCCAGCAGCCCCCGAACAGGGGTGGGTAATGAAAAACTGTTTTTT. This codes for CASSPRTGVGNEKLFF.

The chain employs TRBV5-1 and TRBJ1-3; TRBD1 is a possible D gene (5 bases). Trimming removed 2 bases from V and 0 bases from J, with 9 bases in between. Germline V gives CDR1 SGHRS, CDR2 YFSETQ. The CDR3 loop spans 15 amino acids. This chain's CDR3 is CASSFGASSGNTIYF. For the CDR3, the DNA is TGCGCCAGCAGCTTTGGGGCGTCCTCTGGAAACACCATATATTTT.

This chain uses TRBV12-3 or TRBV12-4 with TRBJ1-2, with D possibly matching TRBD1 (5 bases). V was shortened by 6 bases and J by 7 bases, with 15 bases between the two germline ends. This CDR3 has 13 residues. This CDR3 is CASSKGVGVGYTF. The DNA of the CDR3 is TGTGCCAGCAGCAAAGGGGTGGGGGTTGGCTACACCTTC.